Listed here are 7 T cell receptor beta chains from one sample, sequenced in a study of control samples from healthy donors and cancer patients. Assay: immunoSEQ multiplex PCR; the TCRdb copy retains only in-frame clones and omits some. The table includes some 130,000 clones, about 90% detected once. Sequenced sample: blood. The receptors here all came from a woman aged 45-60 years in good health.

This chain links TRBV5-1 with TRBJ2-1, with 10 bases matching TRBD1. The length of the CDR3 is 15 residues. Germline-derived CDR1 and CDR2 are SGHRS and YFSETQ. With 4 bases clipped from V and 5 bases from J, the junction kept 6 bases outside the gene matches. CDR3 in amino acids: CASSPRDRGHNEQFF. The CDR3 nucleotides read TGCGCCAGCAGCCCCCGGGACAGGGGCCACAATGAGCAGTTCTTC.

The chain combines TRBV2 with TRBJ1-1; D is uncertain. Germline CDR1 and CDR2: SNHLY and FYNNEI. CDR3 length: 14 amino acids. Trimming stripped 6 bases from V and 2 bases from J, with 13 bases between. The CDR3 sequence: CASRLQTSNTEAFF. Here the CDR3 DNA reads TGTGCCAGCAGACTCCAGACGTCCAACACTGAAGCTTTCTTT. The full variable domain, in which reference TRBV2 and TRBJ1-1 provide the parts outside the CDR3, is EPEVTQTPSHQVTQMGQEVILRCVPISNHLYFYWYRQILGQKVEFLVSFYNNEISEKSEIFDDQFSVERPDGSNFTLKIRSTKLEDSAMYFCASRLQTSNTEAFFGQGTRLTVV.

This chain uses TRBV5-4 with TRBJ1-3; 9 nucleotides match TRBD1. Germline V CDR1 and CDR2: SGHNT, YYREEE (reference sequence). The V and J ends lost 4 bases and 14 bases, in that order; junction bases with no gene match: 16. The CDR3 runs 15 residues. CDR3 sequence: CASSQYEPGTGKLYF. The CDR3 nucleotides read TGTGCCAGCAGCCAATACGAGCCCGGGACAGGGAAACTATATTTT. The whole variable domain, filled in from reference TRBV5-4 and TRBJ1-3, reads ETGVTQSPTHLIKTRGQQVTLRCSSQSGHNTVSWYQQALGQGPQFIFQYYREEENGRGNFPPRFSGLQFPNYSSELNVNALELDDSALYLCASSQYEPGTGKLYFGEGSWLTVV.

The rearrangement links TRBV25-1 to TRBJ2-7, with a possible D match to TRBD2 (6 bases). The germline CDR1 and CDR2 sequences are MGHDK and SYGVNS. V was pared by 4 bases and J by 0 bases, with 16 bases between. The CDR3 length is 16 residues. The CDR3 DNA reads TGTGCCAGCAGTGGGCTAGGGTGGCGGGGCTCCTACGAGCAGTACTTC. Protein: CASSGLGWRGSYEQYF.

V usage is TRBV5-1 and J usage is TRBJ1-1; D not resolved. The V end lost 9 bases, the J end lost 1 base, and 16 bases lay between the germline ends. The CDR3 length is 14 residues. From germline, CDR1 is SGHRS and CDR2 YFSETQ. The chain's CDR3 is CATRRWEGNTEAFF. The CDR3 nucleotides read TGCGCCACACGGCGCTGGGAAGGGAACACTGAAGCTTTCTTT.

The rearrangement links TRBV5-4 to TRBJ2-2; weak D call: TRBD1 (5 bases). The CDR3 length is 17 residues. Per germline, CDR1 SGHNT and CDR2 YYREEE (reference sequence). The V and J ends lost 0 bases and 0 bases respectively, with 12 bases between them. The chain's CDR3 is CASSLGQGNANTGELFF. The CDR3 DNA follows: TGTGCCAGCAGCTTGGGTCAGGGAAACGCGAACACCGGGGAGCTGTTTTTT.

V gene TRBV18 combines with J gene TRBJ1-3, with D unclear. Per the germline V gene, CDR1 is KGHSH and CDR2 is LQKENI. CDR3 size: 15 residues. V was pared by 2 bases and J by 4 bases, with 12 bases between. CDR3 nucleotides: TGTGCCAGCTCACCAGGGGAAACAGAAGGAAACACCATATATTTT. Protein product: CASSPGETEGNTIYF.